The 32 T cell receptor beta chains listed next were all sequenced from one sample in a study of cytomegalovirus exposure and HLA in healthy donors. The PCR employed 60 Vbeta primers together with 13 Jbeta primers. Repertoires were generated with immunoSEQ multiplex PCR, while TCRdb's copy carries only in-frame clones and drops some. In the table there are approximately 200,000 clones, approximately 80% of which are singletons. The sample was PBMCs. The receptors stem from a woman in her twenties or thirties in good health and CMV-seropositive.

The chain couples TRBV6-6 to TRBJ1-5, with D hard to call. The germline V gene has CDR1 MNHNY and CDR2 SVGAGI (reference sequence). The V end was cut by 4 bases, the J end by 4 bases, with 17 bases between. The CDR3 length is 16 residues. The CDR3 sequence is CASSSPGQPGNQPQHF. DNA for the CDR3: TGTGCCAGCAGTTCCCCTGGCCAACCGGGGAATCAGCCCCAGCATTTT.

The J gene is TRBJ2-7, the V gene TRBV15, with 7 bases identical to TRBD2. The germline V gene encodes CDR1 LNHNV and CDR2 YYDKDF (reference sequence). The CDR3 is 15 amino acids. The junction had 10 bases not matched to a gene; V was cut back by 5 bases and J by 3 bases. Here the CDR3 reads CATSFIGEGGYEQYF. The CDR3 coding sequence is TGTGCCACCAGCTTCATAGGGGAGGGAGGCTACGAGCAGTACTTC.

The chain couples TRBV5-1 to TRBJ2-5; 8 positions agree with TRBD1. With 5 bases clipped from V and 4 bases from J, the junction kept 16 bases outside the gene matches. The CDR3 has 17 residues. In germline, CDR1 is SGHRS, CDR2 YFSETQ. As DNA, the CDR3 is TGCGCCAGCAGTACCGACAGGGGTCCCCTACGAGGAGAGACCCAGTACTTC. Its translation is CASSTDRGPLRGETQYF.

V and J are TRBV7-2 and TRBJ1-1; no firm D call. Trimming took 5 bases from V and 4 from J, leaving 20 bases between them. CDR1 is SGHTA and CDR2 is FQGNSA in the germline V gene. CDR3 length: 16 residues. CDR3 sequence: CASSPIEWVGGTEAFF. The CDR3 DNA sequence: TGTGCCAGCAGCCCGATAGAGTGGGTTGGAGGCACTGAAGCTTTCTTT.

This clone showed up just a few times. J is TRBJ1-1 and V is TRBV25-1, with D maybe TRBD1 (6 bases). The CDR3 has 14 residues. V lost 8 bases, J lost 8 bases, and 21 bases lay in between. The germline gives CDR1 MGHDK, CDR2 SYGVNS. CDR3 protein: CASQSGGPRGEAFF. As DNA, the CDR3 is TGTGCCAGCCAGTCGGGGGGCCCTAGGGGGGAAGCTTTCTTT.

The rearrangement uses TRBV6-6 and TRBJ1-1; D is uncertain. V was pared by 2 bases and J by 5 bases, with 12 bases between. This CDR3 region has 14 residues. Germline-derived CDR1 and CDR2 are MNHNY and SVGAGI (reference sequence). This chain's CDR3 is CASSYPSELTEAFF. The CDR3 bases are TGTGCCAGCAGTTACCCCAGCGAGTTGACTGAAGCTTTCTTT.

The chain links TRBV19 to TRBJ2-3; the D gene is possibly TRBD2 (6 bases). This CDR3 spans 16 amino acids. Germline CDR1 is LNHDA and CDR2 is SQIVND (reference sequence). Trimming removed 5 bases at V and 1 base at J, with 16 bases between. The CDR3 bases are TGTGCCAGTAGTTTCTTGGTACCTAGCGGCACAGATACGCAGTATTTT. It is translated as CASSFLVPSGTDTQYF.

The chain couples TRBV7-9 to TRBJ2-1; tentative D call: TRBD2 (5 bases). The CDR3 contains 14 residues. Germline V gene lookup returns CDR1 SEHNR and CDR2 FQNEAQ (reference sequence). V gave up 1 base and J gave up 9 bases, with 13 bases separating them. This CDR3 is CASSLGLRAGEQFF. In nucleotides, the CDR3 is TGTGCCAGCAGCTTAGGACTACGCGCGGGTGAGCAGTTCTTC.

V gene TRBV6-5 combines with J gene TRBJ1-2, with TRBD1 as a possible D gene (5 bases). Germline CDR1 reads MNHEY; CDR2 reads SVGAGI. This CDR3 comprises 16 residues. V gave up 2 bases and J gave up 7 bases, with 20 bases separating them. The CDR3 nucleotides read TGTGCCAGCAGTTACGTCCGTCGGGCAGGGAGGAGTGGCTACACCTTC. Translation gives CASSYVRRAGRSGYTF.

CDR3 sequence: CASSLGGYGYTF. In DNA, the CDR3 is TGTGCCAGCAGCTTAGGAGGATATGGCTACACCTTC. The chain recombines TRBV7-9 with TRBJ1-2; unclear D gene. Per the germline V gene, CDR1 is SEHNR and CDR2 is FQNEAQ (reference sequence). The CDR3 has 12 amino acids. Trimming removed 1 base from V and 5 bases from J, with 5 bases in between.

CDR3 protein: CASSLRRGQLYMNTEAFF. The CDR3 DNA follows: TGTGCCAGCAGCTTAAGGAGGGGGCAACTATACATGAACACTGAAGCTTTCTTT. The chain has TRBV7-2 and TRBJ1-1; TRBD1 aligns across 7 bases. V shed 2 bases, J shed 0 bases, and the junction held 12 bases outside the gene matches. Germline loops: CDR1 SGHTA, CDR2 FQGNSA. The CDR3 consists of 18 residues.

This clone showed up just once. V gene TRBV19 combines with J gene TRBJ2-3; D ambiguous. This CDR3 region has 15 residues. Germline V gene data show CDR1 as LNHDA and CDR2 as SQIVND (reference sequence). V was shortened by 6 bases and J by 1 base, with 14 bases between the two germline ends. The CDR3 sequence: CASRVLAARTDTQYF. The CDR3 DNA sequence: TGTGCCAGTAGGGTCCTGGCGGCACGCACAGATACGCAGTATTTT.

The rearrangement joins TRBV14 to TRBJ2-1; D gene uncertain. Germline lookup yields CDR1 SGHDN and CDR2 FVKESK. Deletions cut 0 bases from V and 6 bases from J, with 9 bases between. This CDR3 spans 14 amino acids. The CDR3 DNA is TGTGCCAGCAGCCAAGATCTCGAGGTCAATGAGCAGTTCTTC. Residues: CASSQDLEVNEQFF.

The V call is TRBV9, the J call TRBJ2-1, with TRBD2 matching over 7 bases. Germline CDR1 is SGDLS and CDR2 is YYNGEE. CDR3 length: 15 residues. V shed 0 bases and J 7 bases; nucleotides not matched to a gene: 7. CDR3 protein: CASSVVAGDWNEQFF. The CDR3 DNA is TGTGCCAGCAGCGTAGTGGCGGGAGACTGGAATGAGCAGTTCTTC.

This clone appeared a single time. The chain links TRBV11-3 to TRBJ1-1; D not resolved. CDR1 is SGHNT and CDR2 is YENEEA in the germline V gene. Trimming shortened V by 8 bases and J by 1 base, and 14 bases separated the two germline ends. CDR3 length: 14 residues. The chain's CDR3 is CASQEGPANTEAFF. The DNA for the CDR3 is TGTGCCAGCCAAGAGGGTCCCGCGAACACTGAAGCTTTCTTT.

CDR3 sequence: CASSQNGDIQYF. The CDR3 region has the DNA TGCGCCAGCAGCCAGAATGGAGACATTCAGTACTTC. The V gene is TRBV4-1, the J gene TRBJ2-4; D is unresolved. Germline CDR1 and CDR2: MGHRA and YSYEKL. V dropped 3 bases and J dropped 8 bases, with 8 bases sitting between them. The CDR3 extends over 12 amino acids.

The chain has TRBV7-9 and TRBJ2-7; maybe TRBD1 (5 bases). The CDR3 consists of 12 residues. Germline lookup yields CDR1 SEHNR and CDR2 FQNEAQ (reference sequence). The V gene lost 3 bases and the J gene lost 6 bases, with 9 bases spanning the gap. CDR3 sequence (DNA): TGTGCCAGCAGCTTCCAGGGTACCGAGCAGTACTTC. Translating gives CASSFQGTEQYF.

V usage is TRBV10-3 and J usage is TRBJ2-7; TRBD1 might be the D (6 bases). This CDR3 region has 12 residues. V was cut by 5 bases and J by 4 bases, with 9 bases left in between. In germline, CDR1 is ENHRY, CDR2 SYGVKD. The CDR3 bases are TGTGCCATCAGTTTCGACAGGTACGAGCAGTACTTC. Residues: CAISFDRYEQYF.

This clone occurred a few times. The chain employs TRBV5-4 and TRBJ2-1; 9 bases align to TRBD2. The germline V gene has CDR1 SGHNT and CDR2 YYREEE (reference sequence). CDR3 size: 16 residues. J was trimmed by 8 bases and V by 4 bases; bases with no gene match: 13. CDR3 residues: CASSSPLAGDRDEQFF. The DNA for the CDR3 is TGTGCCAGCAGCAGCCCATTAGCGGGAGACCGGGATGAGCAGTTCTTC.

This chain's CDR3 is CASSQGLFTEAFF. In DNA, the CDR3 is TGTGCCAGCAGCCAAGGACTATTCACTGAAGCTTTCTTT. The chain links TRBV14 to TRBJ1-1; D uncertain. Trimming stripped 1 base from V and 4 bases from J, with 7 bases between. The CDR3 is made up of 13 amino acids. CDR1 and CDR2 (germline): SGHDN, FVKESK.

The chain carries TRBV27 and TRBJ1-5; 8 bases line up with TRBD1. V gave up 5 bases and J gave up 5 bases; unmatched junction bases: 5. Germline V gene sequence: CDR1 MNHEY, CDR2 SMNVEV (reference sequence). There are 14 residues in the CDR3. The CDR3 nucleotides read TGTGCCAGCAGTCTTTACAGGGGGGATCAGCCCCAGCATTTT. Translating gives CASSLYRGDQPQHF.

The rearrangement links TRBV2 to TRBJ2-7, with 10 bases that match TRBD2. The CDR3 loop spans 15 amino acids. The junction had 5 bases not matched to a gene; V was cut back by 6 bases and J by 0 bases. CDR1 is SNHLY and CDR2 is FYNNEI in the germline V gene. CDR3 region: CASRAVAGGSYEQYF. The CDR3 region has the DNA TGTGCCAGCAGGGCTGTAGCGGGGGGCTCCTACGAGCAGTACTTC.

The chain uses TRBV7-9 and TRBJ1-1; maybe TRBD1 (6 bases). Germline loops: CDR1 SEHNR, CDR2 FQNEAQ (reference sequence). The CDR3 runs to 16 residues. Trimming removed 3 bases from V and 7 bases from J, with 21 bases in between. CDR3 region: CASSFRKSQGANEAFF. In DNA, the CDR3 is TGTGCCAGCAGCTTTCGTAAGTCACAGGGTGCGAATGAAGCTTTCTTT.

The chain recombines TRBV6-5 with TRBJ1-6; unclear D gene. Trimming shortened V by 6 bases and J by 7 bases, and 10 bases separated the two germline ends. The CDR3 has 13 residues. From germline, CDR1 is MNHEY and CDR2 SVGAGI. The CDR3 DNA reads as TGTGCCAGCAGGAGATACAGCAATTCACCCCTCCACTTT. Protein sequence: CASRRYSNSPLHF.

The chain links TRBV6-5 to TRBJ2-7, with 8 nucleotides matching TRBD1. The length of the CDR3 is 12 residues. Per the germline V gene, CDR1 is MNHEY and CDR2 is SVGAGI. V shed 8 bases and J 7 bases; nucleotides not matched to a gene: 7. CDR3 bases: TGTGCCAGCTATCAGGGGGCGGGGGAGCAGTACTTC. This codes for CASYQGAGEQYF.

The rearrangement joins TRBV4-1 to TRBJ1-2; D unresolved. This CDR3 is built from 15 residues. Trimming pared 1 base from V and 0 bases from J, leaving 9 bases between. Per the germline V gene, CDR1 is MGHRA and CDR2 is YSYEKL. In nucleotides, the CDR3 is TGCGCCAGCAGCCAAGCCTACGGAGCTAACTATGGCTACACCTTC. It encodes CASSQAYGANYGYTF.

This clone was counted only a few times. This chain uses TRBV6-4 with TRBJ2-1; tentatively, D is TRBD2 (6 bases). V lost 6 bases to trimming and J lost 3 bases, with 12 bases between them. CDR1 and CDR2 (germline): MRHNA, SNTAGT. This CDR3 has 14 residues. The CDR3 reads CASSPGTLYNEQFF. The DNA of the CDR3 is TGTGCCAGCAGCCCCGGGACTCTCTACAATGAGCAGTTCTTC.

This chain links TRBV15 with TRBJ2-1; D gene uncertain. This CDR3 region has 14 residues. Germline V gene data show CDR1 as LNHNV and CDR2 as YYDKDF (reference sequence). Trimming left V 0 bases short and J 5 bases short, with 8 bases between. CDR3 residues: CATSRDFLHNEQFF. In nucleotides, the CDR3 is TGTGCCACCAGCAGAGATTTTCTACACAATGAGCAGTTCTTC.

The chain is built from TRBV14 and TRBJ1-1; D remains unclear. The CDR3 extends over 14 amino acids. The V gene's germline CDR1 is SGHDN and CDR2 FVKESK. Trimming took 3 bases from V and 11 from J, leaving 19 bases between them. For the CDR3, the DNA is TGTGCCAGCAGCCATGGCGGGCAAATGAGGTATGCTTTCTTT. Amino acid sequence: CASSHGGQMRYAFF.

V gene TRBV15 combines with J gene TRBJ1-2; TRBD1 matches 7 bases. The ends lost 0 bases at V and 6 bases at J; junction bases unmatched: 10. The length of the CDR3 is 16 residues. Germline loops: CDR1 LNHNV, CDR2 YYDKDF (reference sequence). This CDR3 is CATSRDFGTAENGYTF. The DNA for the CDR3 is TGTGCCACCAGCAGAGATTTTGGGACAGCAGAAAATGGCTACACCTTC.

The table lists this clone with a count of one. This chain's CDR3 is CASSGHLLPNQPQHF. DNA of the CDR3: TGTGCCAGCAGTGGACATCTCCTCCCCAATCAGCCCCAGCATTTT. The chain links TRBV6-1 to TRBJ1-5; unclear D gene. Germline loops: CDR1 MNHNS, CDR2 SASEGT. This CDR3 is 15 amino acids long. V was trimmed by 4 bases and J by 3 bases, leaving 13 bases between them.

The genes are TRBV5-6 and TRBJ1-6, with 9 bases that match TRBD1. The CDR3 consists of 13 residues. Trimming at V came to 4 bases and at J to 7 bases, leaving 0 bases not matched to a gene. Per the germline V gene, CDR1 is SGHDT and CDR2 is YYEEEE. The CDR3 bases are TGTGCCAGCAGCGGACAGGGGAATTCACCCCTCCACTTT. Amino acids: CASSGQGNSPLHF.